The 27 T cell receptor beta chains below all came from one sample that was sequenced in a study of regulatory dendritic cells for organ transplantation. Using immunoSEQ multiplex PCR, the repertoire was profiled, and TCRdb retains in-frame clones only, with some absent. The sample lists under 40,000 clones; 75% to 95% were seen once. The sequenced sample was naive CD8+ T cells from blood. Sample subset: CD45RA+ naive T cells. The receptors derive from a human donor in good health.

The chain uses TRBV9 and TRBJ2-3, with 8 bases aligning to TRBD2. Trimming cost V 0 bases and J 2 bases; bases outside gene matches: 5. The CDR3 runs 16 residues. Looked up from germline, CDR1 is SGDLS and CDR2 is YYNGEE. CDR3 residues: CASSVETSGDTDTQYF. The CDR3 DNA sequence: TGTGCCAGCAGCGTAGAAACTAGCGGAGACACAGATACGCAGTATTTT.

The V gene is TRBV4-1, the J gene TRBJ1-3; D is perhaps TRBD1 (6 bases). The CDR3 runs to 15 residues. Trimming shortened V by 6 bases and J by 0 bases, and 12 bases separated the two germline ends. Germline V CDR1 and CDR2: MGHRA, YSYEKL. Here the CDR3 reads CASSLGGSSGNTIYF. DNA of the CDR3: TGCGCCAGCAGTTTAGGGGGATCCTCTGGAAACACCATATATTTT.

The V call is TRBV9, the J call TRBJ2-5; D remains ambiguous. Germline V gives CDR1 SGDLS, CDR2 YYNGEE. V was shortened by 4 bases and J by 5 bases, with 15 bases between the two germline ends. The CDR3 has 14 amino acids. For the CDR3, the DNA is TGTGCCAGCAGCCCCCGTAAAGGTCTGGAGACCCAGTACTTC. It specifies CASSPRKGLETQYF.

The chain links TRBV7-8 to TRBJ2-3; perhaps TRBD2 as D (6 bases). The germline gives CDR1 SGHVS, CDR2 FQNEAQ. The CDR3 has 16 residues. V shed 5 bases and J shed 0 bases, with 15 bases lying between them. The CDR3 sequence: CASSGRETRSTDTQYF. The CDR3 nucleotides read TGTGCCAGCAGCGGTAGAGAGACTAGAAGCACAGATACGCAGTATTTT.

The rearrangement joins TRBV28 to TRBJ2-1; TRBD1 agrees at 7 bases. Germline CDR1 is MDHEN and CDR2 is SYDVKM. This CDR3 contains 12 residues. V shed 2 bases and J 10 bases; nucleotides not matched to a gene: 2. The CDR3 DNA is TGTGCCAGCAGTTTACTAGGGGGCGAGCAGTTCTTC. As protein: CASSLLGGEQFF.

The chain links TRBV6-6 to TRBJ2-2; no reliable D call. The ends were cut back, 2 bases at V and 9 bases at J, with 4 bases in the middle. The germline gives CDR1 MNHNY, CDR2 SVGAGI (reference sequence). This CDR3 has 11 amino acids. The CDR3 coding sequence is TGTGCCAGCAGTTACGGGCGGGAGCTGTTTTTT. Encoded protein: CASSYGRELFF.

The chain is built from TRBV28 and TRBJ2-1; 10 bases map to TRBD2. The germline CDR1 and CDR2 sequences are MDHEN and SYDVKM. After removal of 4 bases from V and 5 bases from J, the junction contained 8 bases not matched to a gene. This CDR3 contains 16 residues. CDR3 sequence reads: CASSYRTSGPNNEQFF. The CDR3 DNA sequence: TGTGCCAGCAGTTATCGGACTAGCGGACCGAACAATGAGCAGTTCTTC.

This clone was seen once. This sequence joins TRBV21-1 and TRBJ2-6; TRBD1, the D gene given by the table, was not confirmed from the DNA. TRBV21-1 is termed a pseudogene. There are 17 residues in the CDR3. The CDR3: CASKDRGELSGANVLTF. As DNA, the CDR3 is TGTGCCAGCAAGGACAGGGGGGAACTATCTGGGGCCAACGTCCTGACTTTC.

The rearrangement links TRBV9 to TRBJ2-3, with D tentatively TRBD2 (6 bases). Germline loops: CDR1 SGDLS, CDR2 YYNGEE. CDR3 length equals 16 residues. Trimming removed 0 bases from V and 1 base from J, with 12 bases in between. This CDR3 reads CASSVERAGRTDTQYF. In DNA form, the CDR3 reads TGTGCCAGCAGCGTAGAGAGGGCGGGACGCACAGATACGCAGTATTTT.

This chain uses TRBV9 with TRBJ2-2; D is uncertain. The V gene's germline CDR1 is SGDLS and CDR2 YYNGEE. Deletions cut 5 bases from V and 5 bases from J, with 7 bases between. The CDR3 runs 12 residues. The CDR3 sequence: CASRDSTGELFF. DNA for the CDR3: TGTGCCAGCAGAGATAGTACCGGGGAGCTGTTTTTT.

The rearrangement uses TRBV11-3 and TRBJ1-4; possibly TRBD1 for D (6 bases). The CDR3 spans 19 residues. V lost 4 bases and J 6 bases, leaving 27 bases between the germline ends. Germline assignment: CDR1 SGHNT and CDR2 YENEEA. CDR3 amino acids: CASSSWTGTYLNLDEKLFF. In DNA, the CDR3 is TGTGCCAGCAGCTCCTGGACCGGGACATATTTAAATCTCGATGAAAAACTGTTTTTT.

This clone appeared a single time. The rearrangement uses TRBV7-8 and TRBJ2-7; D is unresolved. With 2 bases removed from V and 2 bases from J, the gap between germline ends came to 7 bases. The CDR3 consists of 13 residues. Germline V gene sequence: CDR1 SGHVS, CDR2 FQNEAQ. CDR3 DNA: TGTGCCAGCAGCTTAAGCCAAACCTACGAGCAGTACTTC. Translating it yields CASSLSQTYEQYF. Supplemented by reference TRBV7-8 and TRBJ2-7, the full variable domain reads GAGVSQSPRYKVAKRGQDVALRCDPISGHVSLFWYQQALGQGPEFLTYFQNEAQLDKSGLPSDRFFAERPEGSVSTLKIQRTQQEDSAVYLCASSLSQTYEQYFGPGTRLTVT.

About this clone: The germline gene is not matched at one end of the junction; a read error may be the cause. The chain joins TRBV7-9 to TRBJ2-5, with 8 bases lining up with TRBD2. Germline-derived CDR1 and CDR2 are SEHNR and FQNEAQ (reference sequence). The CDR3 runs to 12 residues. The CDR3 nucleotides read TGTGCCAGCAGCCTAGCGGGAGAGACCCAGTACTTC. Encoded protein: CASSLAGETQYF.

CDR3 bases: TGCGCCAGCAGCCAAGACAATAACAATTCACCCCTCCACTTT. Its translation: CASSQDNNNSPLHF. The chain couples TRBV4-3 to TRBJ1-6; D not certain. The CDR3 consists of 14 residues. CDR1 is LGHNA and CDR2 is YSLEER in the germline V gene. V was trimmed by 0 bases and J by 7 bases, leaving 7 bases between them.

This clone was counted once. J is TRBJ2-7 and V is TRBV27; D unresolved. CDR1 MNHEY and CDR2 SMNVEV come from the germline V gene (reference sequence). V was trimmed by 5 bases and J by 2 bases, leaving 13 bases between them. The CDR3 totals 14 residues. The CDR3 DNA reads TGTGCCAGCAGTAGTCTGGGGTCCCCCTACGAGCAGTACTTC. Encoded protein: CASSSLGSPYEQYF.

The chain is built from TRBV5-6 and TRBJ2-7; D is unclear. Germline V gives CDR1 SGHDT, CDR2 YYEEEE. CDR3 size: 13 residues. V lost 4 bases and J 2 bases, leaving 10 bases between the germline ends. CDR3 nucleotides: TGTGCCAGCAGCCTGTCAAACCCCTACGAGCAGTACTTC. Residues: CASSLSNPYEQYF.

This chain links TRBV5-6 with TRBJ2-6; D remains unclear. Trimming pared 2 bases from V and 1 base from J, leaving 1 base between. Germline CDR1 and CDR2: SGHDT and YYEEEE. The CDR3 length is 13 residues. The CDR3 nucleotides read TGTGCCAGCAGCTTATCTGGGGCCAACGTCCTGACTTTC. Its translation is CASSLSGANVLTF.

This rearrangement joins TRBV7-6 to TRBJ2-1; TRBD2 aligns across 7 bases. This CDR3 contains 16 residues. Germline CDR1 and CDR2: SGHVS and FNYEAQ. V lost 4 bases and J lost 2; bases outside the gene matches: 8. CDR3: CASSSPDGLAYNEQFF. The CDR3 DNA reads TGTGCCAGCAGCTCCCCTGACGGACTAGCCTACAATGAGCAGTTCTTC.

V usage is TRBV2 and J usage is TRBJ1-1; D is perhaps TRBD1 (6 bases). The V gene's germline CDR1 is SNHLY and CDR2 FYNNEI. The CDR3 is 16 residues long. V lost 5 bases and J lost 1, with 17 bases in between. The CDR3 DNA is TGTGCCAGCAGTACGATTAGAGGACAGAAGAACACTGAAGCTTTCTTT. Protein sequence: CASSTIRGQKNTEAFF.

The chain combines TRBV11-2 with TRBJ2-3; 14 nucleotides line up with TRBD2. V dropped 5 bases and J dropped 10; count of bases not matched to a gene: 8. This CDR3 spans 15 amino acids. Germline CDR1 SGHAT, CDR2 FQNNGV. In nucleotides, the CDR3 is TGTGCCAGCAGCCTGACTAGCGGGGGGGCCGAGGCGCAGTATTTT. Protein: CASSLTSGGAEAQYF.

The CDR3 is CATQLVGQYF. The CDR3 DNA follows: TGTGCCACCCAGCTGGTAGGGCAGTATTTT. The gene calls are TRBV2 and TRBJ2-3; D gene uncertain. With 10 bases removed from V and 11 bases from J, the gap between germline ends came to 13 bases. Germline CDR1 is SNHLY and CDR2 is FYNNEI. The CDR3 contains 10 residues. The variable domain in full, with the rest retrieved from reference TRBV2 and TRBJ2-3, is EPEVTQTPSHQVTQMGQEVILRCVPISNHLYFYWYRQILGQKVEFLVSFYNNEISEKSEIFDDQFSVERPDGSNFTLKIRSTKLEDSAMYFCATQLVGQYFGPGTRLTVL.

The rearrangement links TRBV11-2 to TRBJ2-2; D unclear. Trimming pared 5 bases from V and 8 bases from J, leaving 6 bases between. From germline, CDR1 is SGHAT and CDR2 FQNNGV. The CDR3 is 11 residues long. CDR3 DNA sequence: TGTGCCAGCAGCACCTTAGGGGAGCTGTTTTTT. It is translated as CASSTLGELFF.

The V gene is TRBV30, the J gene TRBJ1-1, with TRBD1 matching over 7 bases. Germline assignment: CDR1 GTSNPN and CDR2 SVGIG (reference sequence). The CDR3 is made up of 18 amino acids. Trimming at V came to 1 base and at J to 10 bases, leaving 24 bases not matched to a gene. CDR3 protein: CAWSDPLEVYRGQGGAFF. The CDR3 region has the DNA TGTGCCTGGAGTGATCCATTGGAGGTGTACAGGGGTCAGGGTGGAGCTTTCTTT.

The chain is built from TRBV6-1 and TRBJ2-7; 9 bases line up with TRBD2. The CDR3 runs 15 residues. Germline loops: CDR1 MNHNS, CDR2 SASEGT. J was trimmed by 2 bases and V by 3 bases; bases with no gene match: 5. CDR3 DNA: TGTGCCAGCAGTGATATCCTAGCGGGAACCTACGAGCAGTACTTC. As protein: CASSDILAGTYEQYF.

The chain links TRBV4-3 to TRBJ2-3, with a weak D call TRBD1 (5 bases). The CDR3 loop spans 17 amino acids. Trimming left V 4 bases short and J 5 bases short, with 22 bases between. The germline V gene has CDR1 LGHNA and CDR2 YSLEER. The chain's CDR3 is CASSRRVPDPKEDTQYF. CDR3 sequence (DNA): TGCGCCAGCAGCCGCAGGGTTCCAGACCCAAAAGAAGATACGCAGTATTTT.

The chain couples TRBV29-1 to TRBJ1-2; 7 bases agree with TRBD1. V dropped 3 bases and J dropped 4; count of bases not matched to a gene: 5. Germline V CDR1 and CDR2: SQVTM, ANQGSEA. The CDR3 extends over 13 amino acids. CDR3 protein: CSVDWGTVYGYTF. The DNA of the CDR3 is TGCAGCGTTGATTGGGGGACAGTCTATGGCTACACCTTC. The variable domain in full, with the rest retrieved from reference TRBV29-1 and TRBJ1-2, is SAVISQKPSRDICQRGTSLTIQCQVDSQVTMMFWYRQQPGQSLTLIATANQGSEATYESGFVIDKFPISRPNLTFSTLTVSNMSPEDSSIYLCSVDWGTVYGYTFGSGTRLTVV.

The chain joins TRBV7-6 to TRBJ1-4; a weak D match, TRBD1 (5 bases). The CDR3 runs to 17 residues. Trimming took 0 bases from V and 8 from J, leaving 19 bases between them. Germline loops: CDR1 SGHVS, CDR2 FNYEAQ. CDR3 coding DNA: TGTGCCAGCAGCTTAGCGGCATGGGAAAGGGGCACCGAAAAACTGTTTTTT. This gives the protein CASSLAAWERGTEKLFF.